The entry below gives a single TCR beta chain sequence along with its context. The data belong to a study of blood T cell repertoires in COVID-19. Study as a whole: From the United States, Italy and Spain came samples of acute and convalescent COVID-19. PBMCs, B-cell-depleted T cells, or T cells provided the cDNA or gDNA that made up the material.

As originally analysed: Scientists estimated how many nucleated cells there were by amplifying reference gene primers. The protocol was immunoSEQ multiplex PCR, while the TCRdb copy is restricted to in-frame clones and leaves out a portion. Clonal size and the V and J genes are those of that table, whereas D and trimming came from the DNA. The data show about 310,000 clones, approximately 86% seen once. Germline V gives CDR1 LGHNA, CDR2 YSLEER. This CDR3 has 15 residues. Trimming took 0 bases from V and 2 from J, leaving 8 bases between them. The chain links TRBV4-3 to TRBJ1-3, with D tentatively TRBD1 (5 bases). Source material: peripheral blood. The sequence was obtained from a man between 65 and 85 years old with acute or convalescent COVID-19. This CDR3 is CASSQDGGAGNTIYF. The CDR3, as DNA: TGCGCCAGCAGCCAAGATGGGGGGGCTGGAAACACCATATATTTT.